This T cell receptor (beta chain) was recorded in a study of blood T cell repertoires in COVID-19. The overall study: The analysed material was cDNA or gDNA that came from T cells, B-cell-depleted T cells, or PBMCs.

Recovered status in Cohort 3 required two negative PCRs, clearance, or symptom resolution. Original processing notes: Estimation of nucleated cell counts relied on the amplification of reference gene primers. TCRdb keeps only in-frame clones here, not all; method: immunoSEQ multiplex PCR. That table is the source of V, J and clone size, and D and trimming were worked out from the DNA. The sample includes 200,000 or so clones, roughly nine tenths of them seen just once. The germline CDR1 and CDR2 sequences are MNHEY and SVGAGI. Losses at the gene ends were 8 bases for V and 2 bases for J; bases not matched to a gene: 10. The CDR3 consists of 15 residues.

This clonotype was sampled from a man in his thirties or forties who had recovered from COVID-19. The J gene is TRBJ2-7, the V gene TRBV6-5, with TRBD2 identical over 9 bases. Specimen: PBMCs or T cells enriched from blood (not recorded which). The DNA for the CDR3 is TGTGCCAGCTTCCGAGCGCTAGCGGGAACCTACGAGCAGTACTTC. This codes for CASFRALAGTYEQYF.